The 27 T cell receptor beta chains below come from one sample, sequenced in a study of blood T cell repertoires in COVID-19. Here immunoSEQ multiplex PCR was the method, and the copy in TCRdb shows in-frame clones only, minus some. The sample shows roughly 190,000 clones, 86% of them seen only once. The sequencing sample was made of peripheral blood. These TCRs come from a woman aged 60-75 years with COVID-19, enrolled during active disease.

With regard to this clone: At the DNA level, this CDR3 is encoded by other sequences in the same sample as well. The chain links TRBV4-3 to TRBJ1-2, with 8 bases identical to TRBD1. Germline assignment: CDR1 LGHNA and CDR2 YSLEER. This CDR3 region has 15 residues. With V trimmed by 0 bases and J by 4 bases, 4 bases remained unmatched. DNA for the CDR3: TGCGCCAGCAGCCAAGACCGACAGGGGTTCTATGGCTACACCTTC. Translation gives CASSQDRQGFYGYTF.

The chain has TRBV19 and TRBJ2-7; TRBD1 is a possible D gene (6 bases). With 4 bases removed from V and 4 bases from J, the gap between germline ends came to 14 bases. Germline V gives CDR1 LNHDA, CDR2 SQIVND (reference sequence). This CDR3 is built from 14 residues. The CDR3 sequence: CASSSVGGLYEQYF. The CDR3 coding sequence is TGTGCCAGTAGTAGCGTAGGGGGTCTGTACGAGCAGTACTTC.

The chain links TRBV27 to TRBJ2-7, with D perhaps matching TRBD1 (6 bases). The CDR3 runs to 14 residues. The germline V gene encodes CDR1 MNHEY and CDR2 SMNVEV (reference sequence). V was trimmed by 5 bases and J by 0 bases, leaving 11 bases between them. CDR3 DNA: TGTGCCAGCAGTAGACCGGGACACTCCTACGAGCAGTACTTC. This codes for CASSRPGHSYEQYF.

The rearrangement uses TRBV27 and TRBJ1-2, with D possibly TRBD1 on 6 matching bases. Germline V gives CDR1 MNHEY, CDR2 SMNVEV (reference sequence). V gave up 5 bases and J gave up 2 bases, with 15 bases separating them. This CDR3 region has 15 residues. This chain's CDR3 is CASSPPFTGNYGYTF. In nucleotides, the CDR3 is TGTGCCAGCAGTCCCCCTTTTACAGGGAACTATGGCTACACCTTC.

The V gene is TRBV24-1, the J gene TRBJ2-1; TRBD1 matches at 9 bases. Germline loops: CDR1 KGHDR, CDR2 SFDVKD. V lost 0 bases and J lost 5; bases outside the gene matches: 4. This CDR3 contains 16 residues. CDR3 in amino acids: CATSDLAGTGNNEQFF. In DNA form, the CDR3 reads TGTGCCACCAGTGATTTGGCCGGGACAGGGAACAATGAGCAGTTCTTC.

J is TRBJ2-1 and V is TRBV7-9, with 14 bases that match TRBD2. The V gene's germline CDR1 is SEHNR and CDR2 FQNEAQ (reference sequence). This CDR3 has 14 residues. The V gene end was trimmed by 8 bases and the J gene end by 7 bases; junction bases not matched to a gene: 4. The CDR3 is CASRGLAGENEQFF. The CDR3 bases are TGTGCCAGCCGGGGACTAGCGGGAGAGAATGAGCAGTTCTTC.

This sequence joins TRBV6-2 or TRBV6-3 and TRBJ1-5; TRBD1 matches at 8 bases. CDR3 length: 14 residues. Germline V gene data show CDR1 as MNHEY and CDR2 as SVGEGT. J lost 7 bases, V lost 3 bases, and 5 bases had no gene match. The CDR3 region has the DNA TGTGCCAGCAGTTATAGGACAGGGCGGCAGCCCCAGCATTTT. This sequence encodes CASSYRTGRQPQHF.

The rearrangement joins TRBV7-2 to TRBJ2-4; 8 bases are a match to TRBD1. This CDR3 contains 14 residues. The ends lost 5 bases at V and 4 bases at J; junction bases unmatched: 4. Germline V gene lookup returns CDR1 SGHTA and CDR2 FQGNSA. This CDR3 reads CASSLRDRKNIQYF. The CDR3 bases are TGTGCCAGCAGCCTTCGGGACAGGAAAAACATTCAGTACTTC.

A remark on this clone: The same CDR3 can be traced to other DNA sequences in this sample. The CDR3 loop reads CASSYSGTSYEQYF. CDR3 DNA sequence: TGTGCCAGCAGTTACTCCGGGACTTCCTACGAGCAGTACTTC. The rearrangement uses TRBV6-2 or TRBV6-3 and TRBJ2-7, with D perhaps matching TRBD2 (6 bases). The CDR3 spans 14 residues. Germline CDR1 and CDR2: MNHEY and SVGEGT. V gave up 0 bases and J gave up 1 base, with 7 bases separating them.

The CDR3, as DNA: TGTGCCAGGGGACTAGCGGATTACAATGAGCAGTTCTTC. This translates into CARGLADYNEQFF. The chain combines TRBV2 with TRBJ2-1, with 11 bases matching TRBD2. The CDR3 runs 13 residues. V lost 9 bases, J lost 4 bases, and 2 bases stayed unmatched. CDR1 is SNHLY, CDR2 FYNNEI, per germline.

The CDR3 nucleotides are TGTGCCAGCAGCTTACAGGGGATGAACACTGAAGCTTTCTTT. Translation: CASSLQGMNTEAFF. The chain joins TRBV7-9 to TRBJ1-1, with D tentatively TRBD1 (6 bases). The germline CDR1 and CDR2 sequences are SEHNR and FQNEAQ (reference sequence). The CDR3 contains 14 residues. Trimming shortened V by 2 bases and J by 0 bases, and 7 bases separated the two germline ends.

As for this clone: Different DNA sequences within this sample yield the same CDR3. This sequence joins TRBV29-1 and TRBJ2-1; 12 bases are a match to TRBD2. The CDR3 runs to 13 residues. Unmatched junction bases numbered 3, after V lost 7 bases and J lost 5 bases. Germline CDR1 and CDR2: SQVTM and ANQGSEA. The CDR3: CSARTSGNNEQFF. DNA of the CDR3: TGCAGCGCCCGGACTAGCGGGAACAATGAGCAGTTCTTC.

The chain couples TRBV29-1 to TRBJ1-2; no reliable D call. Germline CDR1 SQVTM, CDR2 ANQGSEA. The CDR3 runs to 11 residues. Trimming cost V 6 bases and J 4 bases, with 9 bases left between them. The CDR3 sequence: CSVLDGYGYTF. Written as DNA, the CDR3 is TGCAGCGTGTTAGATGGCTATGGCTACACCTTC.

The CDR3 loop is CASSFRQSNTEAFF. CDR3 in DNA: TGTGCCAGCAGTTTTAGACAGTCGAACACTGAAGCTTTCTTT. V gene TRBV28 combines with J gene TRBJ1-1; tentatively, D is TRBD1 (5 bases). CDR1 is MDHEN and CDR2 is SYDVKM in the germline V gene. V was clipped by 3 bases and J by 1 base, with 9 bases between them. The CDR3 extends over 14 amino acids. Complete variable domain (other parts from reference TRBV28 and TRBJ1-1): DVKVTQSSRYLVKRTGEKVFLECVQDMDHENMFWYRQDPGLGLRLIYFSYDVKMKEKGDIPEGYSVSREKKERFSLILESASTNQTSMYLCASSFRQSNTEAFFGQGTRLTVV.

This chain's CDR3 is CASKINRGGMNTGELFF. The CDR3 coding sequence is TGTGCCAGCAAAATTAACAGGGGAGGAATGAACACCGGGGAGCTGTTTTTT. This chain links TRBV7-2 with TRBJ2-2, with a possible D match to TRBD1 (7 bases). From germline, CDR1 is SGHTA and CDR2 FQGNSA. The CDR3 is 17 amino acids. Trimming cost V 7 bases and J 1 base, with 19 bases left between them.

This clone showed up just a few times. The chain uses TRBV5-4 and TRBJ1-2; 7 bases are shared with TRBD1. The CDR3 contains 14 residues. Trimming cost V 5 bases and J 2 bases; bases outside gene matches: 6. Germline CDR1 reads SGHNT; CDR2 reads YYREEE (reference sequence). CDR3: CASSYRGQNYGYTF. The CDR3 DNA is TGTGCCAGCAGTTATAGGGGACAGAACTATGGCTACACCTTC.

As concerns this clone: The junction and the germline gene differ at one end; a read error may be behind it. This chain links TRBV6-5 with TRBJ1-2; 10 nucleotides match TRBD1. CDR3 size: 13 residues. The germline gives CDR1 MNHEY, CDR2 SVGAGI. CDR3 nucleotide sequence: TGTGCCAGCAGTTACTTCCCCGCCGGGACAGGGGTCTTC. This gives the protein CASSYFPAGTGVF.

Worth noting for this clone: This specimen includes other DNA sequences encoding the same CDR3. The DNA of the CDR3 is TGTGCCAGCAGCTTAGGGACAGGAAACTATGGCTACACCTTC. This translates into CASSLGTGNYGYTF. The chain combines TRBV7-2 with TRBJ1-2; 7 bases line up with TRBD1. The J segment lost 2 bases and the V segment lost 1 base, leaving 1 base of the junction unmatched. CDR3 length: 14 amino acids. Germline lookup yields CDR1 SGHTA and CDR2 FQGNSA.

In DNA form, the CDR3 reads TGTGCCAGCAGCTCGACTAGCGGGATTACCTACGAGCAGTACTTC. Amino acids: CASSSTSGITYEQYF. The gene calls are TRBV7-2 and TRBJ2-7; 11 bases are a match to TRBD2. J gave up 2 bases and V 4 bases, and 4 bases lay outside the gene matches. Looked up from germline, CDR1 is SGHTA and CDR2 is FQGNSA. The CDR3 spans 15 residues.

This clone was counted a single time. The gene calls are TRBV5-6 and TRBJ1-2; 9 bases are a match to TRBD1. Germline CDR1 SGHDT, CDR2 YYEEEE. J lost 4 bases, V lost 0 bases, and 7 bases had no gene match. This CDR3 has 16 amino acids. The CDR3, as DNA: TGTGCCAGCAGCTTGGTAGGGACAGGGTACTCCTATGGCTACACCTTC. Encoded protein: CASSLVGTGYSYGYTF.

This chain connects TRBV11-3 to TRBJ2-7; no reliable D call. V was cut by 2 bases and J by 0 bases, with 8 bases left in between. The CDR3 sequence is 14 residues long. Germline CDR1 SGHNT, CDR2 YENEEA. The CDR3 spells CASSLRLTSYEQYF. The DNA of the CDR3 is TGTGCCAGCAGCTTAAGACTCACCTCCTACGAGCAGTACTTC.

The rearrangement uses TRBV4-1 and TRBJ2-3; D possibly corresponds to TRBD1 (5 bases). CDR1 and CDR2 from the germline V gene are MGHRA and YSYEKL. The CDR3 spans 17 residues. V was clipped by 0 bases and J by 0 bases, with 13 bases between them. The CDR3 region is CASSQEGPDRSTDTQYF. The CDR3 nucleotides are TGCGCCAGCAGCCAAGAGGGGCCGGACCGGAGCACAGATACGCAGTATTTT.

The chain carries TRBV19 and TRBJ2-3, with 7 bases identical to TRBD1. This CDR3 is 12 amino acids long. The germline V gene has CDR1 LNHDA and CDR2 SQIVND (reference sequence). With 5 bases clipped from V and 6 bases from J, the junction kept 2 bases outside the gene matches. The CDR3 spells CASSQGVDTQYF. CDR3 in DNA: TGTGCCAGTAGTCAGGGGGTTGATACGCAGTATTTT.

The chain employs TRBV3-1 (or the pseudogene TRBV3-2) and TRBJ1-3, with a weak D call TRBD1 (6 bases). The CDR3 is 20 residues long. Germline V gives CDR1 LGHDT, CDR2 YNNKEL (reference sequence). The germline V and J ends were trimmed by 4 bases and 0 bases, with 25 bases remaining between them. The CDR3 sequence is CASSPFFAGASSLSGNTIYF. The CDR3 DNA sequence: TGTGCCAGCAGCCCTTTCTTTGCAGGGGCAAGTTCACTCTCTGGAAACACCATATATTTT.

The chain combines TRBV25-1 with TRBJ2-7, with D possibly TRBD1 on 5 matching bases. The ends were cut back, 4 bases at V and 5 bases at J, with 6 bases in the middle. The CDR3 sequence is 11 residues long. Looked up from germline, CDR1 is MGHDK and CDR2 is SYGVNS. CDR3 residues: CASSVGHEQYF. CDR3 bases: TGTGCCAGCAGTGTGGGGCACGAGCAGTACTTC.

The CDR3, as DNA: TGCGCCAGCAGCCAAGATCTGCTGGACAGGGTCTACGAGCAGTACTTC. It is translated as CASSQDLLDRVYEQYF. This chain uses TRBV4-3 with TRBJ2-7, with 8 positions matching TRBD1. Germline assignment: CDR1 LGHNA and CDR2 YSLEER. V was clipped by 0 bases and J by 3 bases; unmatched bases: 7. The CDR3 loop spans 16 amino acids.

The rearrangement joins TRBV28 to TRBJ1-3; D is perhaps TRBD1 (6 bases). Germline-derived CDR1 and CDR2 are MDHEN and SYDVKM. This CDR3 is 15 amino acids long. V was shortened by 5 bases and J by 9 bases, with 20 bases between the two germline ends. This CDR3 is CASSLRTAGFGTIYF. CDR3 DNA sequence: TGTGCCAGCAGTCTAAGGACAGCCGGTTTCGGCACCATATATTTT. The full variable domain, in which reference TRBV28 and TRBJ1-3 provide the parts outside the CDR3, is DVKVTQSSRYLVKRTGEKVFLECVQDMDHENMFWYRQDPGLGLRLIYFSYDVKMKEKGDIPEGYSVSREKKERFSLILESASTNQTSMYLCASSLRTAGFGTIYFGEGSWLTVV.